These T cell receptor beta chains were read from a single sample in a study of blood T cell repertoires in COVID-19. TCRdb's copy holds only in-frame clones and misses some; the assay was immunoSEQ multiplex PCR. Here the sample spans 150,000 to 200,000 clones, 87% being singletons. Material for sequencing was peripheral blood. These receptors all come from a man between 18 and 35 years old with active or convalescent COVID-19. Both conserved end residues are part of each CDR3. The D gene is left open where the match is weak.

J: TRBJ2-3; D: -; V: TRBV18; DNA: TGTGCCAGCTCACAGGTTGTGGGGACTAGCACAGATACGCAGTATTTT; CDR3: CASSQVVGTSTDTQYF
J: TRBJ1-1; D: -; V: TRBV11-3; DNA: TGTGCCAGCAGCTTACGAGGGCTCGTGGACACTGAAGCTTTCTTT; CDR3: CASSLRGLVDTEAFF
J: TRBJ1-6; D: -; V: TRBV27; DNA: TGTGCCACCAGGGCTTATAATTCACCCCTCCACTTT; CDR3: CATRAYNSPLHF
J: TRBJ1-5; D: TRBD1; V: TRBV12-5; DNA: TGTGCTAGTGCCCCGGACAGGGGCGGCTTTAGCAATCAGCCCCAGCATTTT; CDR3: CASAPDRGGFSNQPQHF
J: TRBJ1-2; D: TRBD1; V: TRBV28; DNA: TGTGCCAGCAGTTTATCAGGGGGCCGGTACTATGGCTACACCTTC; CDR3: CASSLSGGRYYGYTF
J: TRBJ2-5; D: TRBD2; V: TRBV29-1; DNA: TGCAGCGCACTAGCGGGAGAAGAGACCCAGTACTTC; CDR3: CSALAGEETQYF
J: TRBJ2-7; D: TRBD2; V: TRBV5-4; DNA: TGTGCCAGCAGCCCCGGGGGGTCCTACGAGCAGTACTTC; CDR3: CASSPGGSYEQYF
J: TRBJ1-1; D: -; V: TRBV6-5; DNA: TGTGCCAGCACGGAGGGACGGATGAACACTGAAGCTTTCTTT; CDR3: CASTEGRMNTEAFF
J: TRBJ1-2; D: -; V: TRBV3-1/TRBV3-2; DNA: TGTGCCAGCAGCCAAGCCAGGCACTATGGCTACACCTTC; CDR3: CASSQARHYGYTF
J: TRBJ1-1; D: TRBD1; V: TRBV5-8; DNA: TGTGCCAGCAGCCTAGGGAGGGGACAGGGGGTAATCGGCACTGAAGCTTTCTTT; CDR3: CASSLGRGQGVIGTEAFF
J: TRBJ2-2; D: -; V: TRBV27; DNA: TGTGCCAGCACCTGGGGCGGCCCGGGGGAGCTGTTTTTT; CDR3: CASTWGGPGELFF
J: TRBJ1-2; D: -; V: TRBV9; DNA: TGTGCCAGCAGCGCGGACAGCGAGGGGTATGGCTACACCTTC; CDR3: CASSADSEGYGYTF